This T cell receptor (beta chain) was captured by sequencing in a study of T cells in Graves' hyperthyroidism and ophthalmopathy. Each diagnosis drew on symptoms, thyroxine, TRAb, thyroid ultrasound and orbital computed tomography findings. Using RNA transcripts as the source, TCR beta CDR3 regions were amplified. HTBI primers were the set used in a first-round RT-PCR of the TCR CDR3. Using its own MiXCR run on the multiplex PCR reads, TCRdb lists one record per CDR3 protein. The profile shows some 510,000 distinct CDR3 sequences, approximately 44% of them singletons. The CDR3 consists of 14 residues. Trimming removed 4 bases at V and 7 bases at J, with 13 bases between.

This chain connects TRBV12-3 or TRBV12-4 to TRBJ2-2; D perhaps matches TRBD2 (5 bases). What was sequenced was peripheral blood or thyroid tissue (not recorded which). The sequence was collected from a young woman with Graves' hyperthyroidism. CDR3 coding DNA: TGTGCCAGCAGTTACTCACCCGAGGGCGGGGAGCTGTTTTTT. Translation: CASSYSPEGGELFF.